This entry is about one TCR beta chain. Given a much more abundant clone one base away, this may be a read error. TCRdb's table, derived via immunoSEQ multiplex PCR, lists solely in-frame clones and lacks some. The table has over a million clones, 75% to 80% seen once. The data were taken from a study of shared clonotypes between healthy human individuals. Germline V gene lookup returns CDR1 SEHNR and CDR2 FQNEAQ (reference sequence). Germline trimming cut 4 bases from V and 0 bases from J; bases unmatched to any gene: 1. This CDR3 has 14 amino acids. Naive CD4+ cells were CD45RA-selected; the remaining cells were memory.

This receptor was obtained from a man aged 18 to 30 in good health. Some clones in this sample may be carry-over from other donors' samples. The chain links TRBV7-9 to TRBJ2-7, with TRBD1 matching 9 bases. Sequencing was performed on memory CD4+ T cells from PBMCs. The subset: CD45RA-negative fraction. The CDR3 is CASSWDRDSYEQYF. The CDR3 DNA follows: TGTGCCAGCAGCTGGGACAGGGACTCCTACGAGCAGTACTTC.